These T cell receptor beta chains were read from a single sample in a study of blood T cell repertoires in COVID-19. The protocol was immunoSEQ multiplex PCR, while the TCRdb copy is restricted to in-frame clones and leaves out a portion. This repertoire shows about 80,000 clones, around 87% found once; its top ten account for around 4.7%. Sequenced: peripheral blood. These TCRs come from an elderly woman with active or convalescent COVID-19. The CDR3 runs from the conserved cysteine through the conserved F or W. The order of the fields is V gene, D gene, clone size, J gene, CDR3 protein, CDR3 DNA. D genes are given only for firm matches. The size of a clone is reported for some rows only, either as once, few or many, or as a class for expanded clones.

TRBV5-1,TRBD1,once,TRBJ2-3,CASSGQGTDTQYF,TGCGCCAGCTCAGGACAGGGTACAGATACGCAGTATTTT
TRBV10-3,TRBD2,NA,TRBJ2-1,CAISPGTSDWDEQFF,TGTGCCATCAGCCCCGGGACTAGCGATTGGGATGAGCAGTTCTTC
TRBV24-1,NA,NA,TRBJ2-7,CATSDSRVGEQYF,TGTGCCACCAGTGATTCGAGGGTAGGCGAGCAGTACTTC
TRBV5-1,NA,NA,TRBJ2-1,CASSLAGQSSYNEQFF,TGCGCCAGCAGCTTGGCGGGACAAAGCTCCTACAATGAGCAGTTCTTC
TRBV7-9,NA,NA,TRBJ2-5,CASSLSEGETQYF,TGTGCCAGCAGCTTATCCGAGGGAGAGACCCAGTACTTC
TRBV7-8,NA,NA,TRBJ1-1,CASSLNLLEAFF,TGTGCCAGCAGCTTAAATCTACTAGAAGCTTTCTTT
TRBV5-1,TRBD1,NA,TRBJ1-3,CASSLDPQGSSGNTIYF,TGCGCCAGCAGCTTGGACCCACAGGGGAGTAGTGGAAACACCATATATTTT
TRBV5-4,TRBD2,NA,TRBJ2-5,CASSLPAAGVVQETQYF,TGTGCCAGCAGCTTGCCCGCAGCGGGAGTTGTGCAAGAGACCCAGTACTTC
TRBV29-1,NA,NA,TRBJ2-1,CSVGQSSYNEQFF,TGCAGCGTAGGACAGAGCTCCTACAATGAGCAGTTCTTC
TRBV7-2,TRBD2,NA,TRBJ2-2,CASSRGLAASTGELFF,TGTGCCAGCAGCCGCGGACTAGCGGCTTCAACCGGGGAGCTGTTTTTT
TRBV5-6,TRBD2,NA,TRBJ2-1,CASSFWTGTSGTPYNEQFF,TGTGCCAGCAGCTTTTGGACCGGGACTAGCGGGACCCCTTACAATGAGCAGTTCTTC
TRBV4-2,TRBD2,NA,TRBJ2-7,CASSQDQELASYEQYF,TGTGCCAGCAGCCAAGATCAGGAACTAGCGTCTTACGAGCAGTACTTC
TRBV29-1,TRBD1,NA,TRBJ2-1,CSETTGGSAAEQFF,TGCAGCGAAACCACAGGGGGCTCCGCGGCTGAGCAGTTCTTC
TRBV5-1,TRBD1,once,TRBJ2-5,CASRDPEGAGETQYF,TGCGCCAGCAGGGATCCAGAGGGGGCCGGGGAGACCCAGTACTTC
TRBV7-6,TRBD1,NA,TRBJ2-7,CASSDLGQGEDEQYF,TGTGCCAGCAGCGATTTAGGACAGGGGGAGGACGAGCAGTACTTC
TRBV10-3,NA,NA,TRBJ2-3,CAISEWGGTDTQYF,TGTGCCATCAGTGAGTGGGGCGGCACAGATACGCAGTATTTT
TRBV10-2,NA,once,TRBJ1-5,CASSAGGQPQHF,TGCGCCAGCAGTGCTGGGGGCCAGCCCCAGCATTTT
TRBV5-1,NA,NA,TRBJ1-4,CASSVDRNPTNEKLFF,TGCGCCAGCAGCGTAGACAGAAACCCAACTAATGAAAAACTGTTTTTT
TRBV18,NA,NA,TRBJ1-3,CASSPSNGNTIYF,TGTGCCAGCTCACCGTCCAATGGAAACACCATATATTTT
TRBV27,TRBD1,NA,TRBJ1-1,CASSLEGGQGGGLPMNTEAFF,TGTGCCAGCAGTTTAGAAGGAGGACAGGGGGGAGGCTTACCCATGAACACTGAAGCTTTCTTT
TRBV9,NA,NA,TRBJ2-7,CASSVGVSSYEQYF,TGTGCCAGCAGCGTAGGTGTTAGCTCCTACGAGCAGTACTTC
TRBV4-1,TRBD2,NA,TRBJ2-1,CASSQVLLAGSNNEQFF,TGCGCCAGCAGCCAAGTTCTACTAGCGGGTTCCAACAATGAGCAGTTCTTC
TRBV7-2,TRBD1,NA,TRBJ1-6,CASSLQQGANSPLHF,TGTGCCAGCAGCTTACAACAGGGGGCAAATTCACCCCTCCACTTT
TRBV30,NA,few,TRBJ1-6,CAWRVRDTDNSPLHF,TGTGCCTGGAGGGTCCGGGACACGGATAATTCACCCCTCCACTTT
TRBV6-2/TRBV6-3,TRBD2,NA,TRBJ2-2,CASSYGGSGTGELFF,TGTGCCAGCAGTTACGGCGGGAGTGGGACCGGGGAGCTGTTTTTT
TRBV10-3,NA,NA,TRBJ2-5,CAIRGAPGEQETQYF,TGTGCCATCAGGGGGGCCCCCGGGGAACAAGAGACCCAGTACTTC
TRBV28,TRBD1,NA,TRBJ2-7,CASSLGQVTYYEQYF,TGTGCCAGCAGTTTGGGACAGGTGACATACTACGAGCAGTACTTC
TRBV5-4,NA,NA,TRBJ1-1,CASSLSGGYTEAFF,TGTGCCAGCAGCTTGTCTGGGGGGTACACTGAAGCTTTCTTT
TRBV5-4,TRBD2,NA,TRBJ2-7,CASSSGTSGKYEQYF,TGTGCCAGCAGCAGCGGGACTAGCGGGAAGTACGAGCAGTACTTC
TRBV7-2,TRBD2,NA,TRBJ2-2,CASSLVVLRGVNTGELFF,TGTGCCAGCAGCTTAGTCGTGTTGCGGGGGGTGAACACCGGGGAGCTGTTTTTT
TRBV7-6,NA,once,TRBJ2-7,CASSSQGYEQYF,TGTGCCAGCAGCTCCCAGGGCTACGAGCAGTACTTC
TRBV28,TRBD2,NA,TRBJ2-1,CASSLTSGSTYNEQFF,TGTGCCAGCAGTCTTACTAGCGGGAGCACCTACAATGAGCAGTTCTTC
TRBV5-1,NA,few,TRBJ1-4,CASSLGTFNEKLFF,TGCGCCAGCAGCCTCGGGACATTTAATGAAAAACTGTTTTTT
TRBV6-1,NA,few,TRBJ1-5,CASSDRDQPQHF,TGTGCCAGCAGTGACAGGGATCAGCCCCAGCATTTT
TRBV28,TRBD2,NA,TRBJ2-1,CASSPAGTSGRLYNEQFF,TGTGCCAGCAGTCCCGCCGGGACTAGCGGGAGATTATACAATGAGCAGTTCTTC
TRBV6-5,TRBD2,NA,TRBJ2-7,CASSTTGTNYYEQYF,TGTGCCAGCAGTACTACCGGGACTAACTATTACGAGCAGTACTTC